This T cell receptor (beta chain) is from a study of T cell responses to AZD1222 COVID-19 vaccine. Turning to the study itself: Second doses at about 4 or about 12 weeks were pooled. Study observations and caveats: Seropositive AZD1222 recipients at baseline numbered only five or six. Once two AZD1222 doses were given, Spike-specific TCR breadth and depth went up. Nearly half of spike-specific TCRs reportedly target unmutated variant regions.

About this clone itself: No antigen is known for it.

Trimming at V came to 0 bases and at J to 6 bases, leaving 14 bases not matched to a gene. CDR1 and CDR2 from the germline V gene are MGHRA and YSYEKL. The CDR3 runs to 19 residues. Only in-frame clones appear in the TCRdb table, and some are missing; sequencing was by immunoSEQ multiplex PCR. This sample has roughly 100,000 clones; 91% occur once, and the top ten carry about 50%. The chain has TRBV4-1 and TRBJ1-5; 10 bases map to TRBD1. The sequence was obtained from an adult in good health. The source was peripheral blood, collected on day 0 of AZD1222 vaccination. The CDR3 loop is CASSQEPGQGKEAGQPQHF. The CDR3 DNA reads TGCGCCAGCAGCCAAGAACCGGGACAGGGGAAAGAGGCAGGTCAGCCCCAGCATTTT.